The 19 T cell receptor beta chains listed next were all sequenced from one sample in a study of blood T cell repertoires in COVID-19. Sequencing was performed with immunoSEQ multiplex PCR; in TCRdb, only in-frame clones are kept and a portion is missing. The sample contains about 73,000 clones, about 74% of which appear only once. The sample taken for sequencing was peripheral blood. Receptor source: a man between 65 and 85 years old with COVID-19, enrolled during active disease.

The chain is built from TRBV5-1 and TRBJ1-5; D might be TRBD1 (6 bases). Trimming removed 4 bases from V and 1 base from J, with 12 bases in between. Germline CDR1 SGHRS, CDR2 YFSETQ. The length of the CDR3 is 15 residues. The CDR3 sequence is CASSPDGQSNQPQHF. CDR3 DNA sequence: TGCGCCAGCAGCCCGGACGGACAGAGCAATCAGCCCCAGCATTTT.

This clone has only a few counts. The chain is built from TRBV6-5 and TRBJ2-7; possibly TRBD2 for D (6 bases). This CDR3 is 13 amino acids long. Trimming left V 5 bases short and J 2 bases short, with 10 bases between. In germline, CDR1 is MNHEY, CDR2 SVGAGI. CDR3 loop: CASSTGVTYEQYF. The DNA for the CDR3 is TGTGCCAGCAGTACGGGGGTTACCTACGAGCAGTACTTC.

This clone was recorded a few times. J is TRBJ1-5 and V is TRBV28; the match to TRBD1 covers 8 bases. From germline, CDR1 is MDHEN and CDR2 SYDVKM. The CDR3 runs to 16 residues. The trim removed 3 bases at V and 6 bases at J, leaving 10 bases unmatched. The CDR3 region has the DNA TGTGCCAGCAGTTTTATGGCACAGGGGGTGGGTCAGCCCCAGCATTTT. Its translation: CASSFMAQGVGQPQHF.

This clone was counted a few times. The chain links TRBV4-1 to TRBJ2-1, with 10 bases fitting TRBD2. The J segment lost 10 bases and the V segment lost 2 bases, leaving 8 bases of the junction unmatched. Germline V gene sequence: CDR1 MGHRA, CDR2 YSYEKL. The CDR3 is 15 residues long. The DNA for the CDR3 is TGCGCCAGCAGCCAATACAGCGGGAGGGCCTGGGAGCAGTTCTTC. Amino acids: CASSQYSGRAWEQFF.

This clone was recorded only once. V gene TRBV10-3 combines with J gene TRBJ2-5; TRBD1 might be the D (5 bases). The CDR3 contains 11 residues. With 7 bases removed from V and 5 bases from J, the gap between germline ends came to 8 bases. Germline CDR1 and CDR2: ENHRY and SYGVKD. The CDR3 region has the DNA TGTGCCATCAAAGGGGCCGAGACCCAGTACTTC. This sequence encodes CAIKGAETQYF.

The J gene is TRBJ1-1, the V gene TRBV19; D gene unclear. With 6 bases removed from V and 8 bases from J, the gap between germline ends came to 16 bases. CDR3 length equals 13 residues. Germline V CDR1 and CDR2: LNHDA, SQIVND (reference sequence). CDR3: CASSPGRGGEAFF. The CDR3 region has the DNA TGTGCCAGTAGCCCCGGCCGAGGCGGGGAAGCTTTCTTT.

CDR3 in amino acids: CASSLEASGYRKNIQYF. CDR3 sequence (DNA): TGCGCCAGCAGCTTGGAAGCTAGCGGGTATCGTAAAAACATTCAGTACTTC. V usage is TRBV5-1 and J usage is TRBJ2-4, with 8 bases fitting TRBD2. This CDR3 is 17 amino acids long. The ends lost 0 bases at V and 4 bases at J; junction bases unmatched: 9. Germline V gives CDR1 SGHRS, CDR2 YFSETQ.

This clone was observed a handful of times. CDR3 nucleotide sequence: TGTGCCAGCAGTCCCTCCGGACTAGCGGGGGCCTACGAGCAGTACTTC. Translation gives CASSPSGLAGAYEQYF. The chain uses TRBV28 and TRBJ2-7; 13 nucleotides line up with TRBD2. This CDR3 is built from 16 residues. Germline V gives CDR1 MDHEN, CDR2 SYDVKM. Losses at the gene ends were 5 bases for V and 2 bases for J; bases not matched to a gene: 6. Using reference TRBV28 and TRBJ2-7 for the parts outside the CDR3, the full variable domain is DVKVTQSSRYLVKRTGEKVFLECVQDMDHENMFWYRQDPGLGLRLIYFSYDVKMKEKGDIPEGYSVSREKKERFSLILESASTNQTSMYLCASSPSGLAGAYEQYFGPGTRLTVT.

The chain carries TRBV21-1 and TRBJ1-5; the table's TRBD1 call for D was not verified on the DNA. TRBV21-1 is classified as a pseudogene. This CDR3 has 20 residues. CDR3 sequence reads: CASSKGGTGGVAHSNQPQHF. The CDR3 coding sequence is TGTGCCAGCAGCAAAGGAGGGACAGGGGGCGTCGCCCATAGCAATCAGCCCCAGCATTTT.

This chain uses TRBV6-5 with TRBJ2-5, with TRBD1 matching over 9 bases. Germline V CDR1 and CDR2: MNHEY, SVGAGI. V lost 8 bases to trimming and J lost 6 bases; unmatched junction nucleotides: 7. This CDR3 region has 13 residues. The CDR3 region has the DNA TGTGCCAGCGGCCGGGACAGGGAACAGACCCAGTACTTC. As protein: CASGRDREQTQYF.

The J gene is TRBJ2-3, the V gene TRBV9, with TRBD1 identical over 7 bases. V was pared by 3 bases and J by 0 bases, with 4 bases of the junction left unmatched. Germline lookup yields CDR1 SGDLS and CDR2 YYNGEE. The CDR3 contains 15 residues. The CDR3 DNA is TGTGCCAGCAGCGCGGGACAGAGGAGCACAGATACGCAGTATTTT. It translates to CASSAGQRSTDTQYF.

This rearrangement joins TRBV11-2 to TRBJ1-2; 7 bases are shared with TRBD1. The J segment lost 4 bases and the V segment lost 7 bases, leaving 12 bases of the junction unmatched. The germline V gene encodes CDR1 SGHAT and CDR2 FQNNGV. The length of the CDR3 is 15 residues. CDR3 residues: CASTSLTGRSYGYTF. In DNA, the CDR3 is TGTGCCAGCACCTCTCTGACAGGGCGGAGCTATGGCTACACCTTC.

The V and J genes are TRBV30 and TRBJ1-5; D gene ambiguous. Germline V gene data show CDR1 as GTSNPN and CDR2 as SVGIG (reference sequence). The CDR3 extends over 14 amino acids. V lost 2 bases and J lost 0, with 8 bases in between. CDR3 sequence (DNA): TGTGCCTGGAGTTTGCAGAATAGCAATCAGCCCCAGCATTTT. Protein: CAWSLQNSNQPQHF.

This clone was seen only a few times. The J gene is TRBJ2-1, the V gene TRBV6-5; D unclear. CDR3 length equals 14 residues. Trimming stripped 0 bases from V and 7 bases from J, with 10 bases between. CDR1 and CDR2 from the germline V gene are MNHEY and SVGAGI. The CDR3 sequence is CASSYSSSGNEQFF. DNA of the CDR3: TGTGCCAGCAGTTACTCGTCCTCGGGTAATGAGCAGTTCTTC.

The chain uses TRBV19 and TRBJ1-2; 7 positions match TRBD1. The CDR3 runs to 16 residues. V lost 5 bases and J lost 5; bases outside the gene matches: 14. Germline V gene sequence: CDR1 LNHDA, CDR2 SQIVND (reference sequence). This CDR3 reads CASSAQMTGNTYGYTF. DNA for the CDR3: TGTGCCAGTAGTGCCCAGATGACAGGGAATACTTATGGCTACACCTTC.

The J gene is TRBJ1-4, the V gene TRBV7-8; possible D gene TRBD1, 5 bases. The CDR3 length is 12 residues. Trimming pared 5 bases from V and 7 bases from J, leaving 8 bases between. The germline CDR1 and CDR2 sequences are SGHVS and FQNEAQ. CDR3 nucleotides: TGTGCCAGCAGCCCCCAGGGTGAAAAACTGTTTTTT. Translated: CASSPQGEKLFF.

This clone showed up just a few times. This rearrangement joins TRBV6-4 to TRBJ2-2; no firm D call. CDR1 is MRHNA, CDR2 SNTAGT, per germline. The CDR3 covers 14 residues. The germline V and J ends were trimmed by 5 bases and 4 bases, with 11 bases remaining between them. For the CDR3, the DNA is TGTGCCAGCAGTCCCAGACCGGGCACCGGGGAGCTGTTTTTT. Translation: CASSPRPGTGELFF.

The chain couples TRBV20-1 to TRBJ2-1; 7 nucleotides agree with TRBD2. J was trimmed by 12 bases and V by 7 bases; bases with no gene match: 6. Germline V gives CDR1 DFQATT, CDR2 SNEGSKA (reference sequence). This CDR3 region has 10 residues. CDR3 loop: CSVPGGLQFF. In DNA, the CDR3 is TGCAGTGTCCCGGGGGGTCTGCAGTTCTTC.

The chain is built from TRBV5-1 and TRBJ1-2; 8 bases agree with TRBD1. The CDR3 is 16 residues long. Germline V gene lookup returns CDR1 SGHRS and CDR2 YFSETQ. The V and J ends lost 1 base and 4 bases, in that order; junction bases with no gene match: 9. CDR3 residues: CASSLSSQGASYGYTF. DNA of the CDR3: TGCGCCAGCAGCTTGAGTAGTCAGGGGGCTTCCTATGGCTACACCTTC.